The 8 T cell receptor beta chains given below trace back to one sample, sequenced in a study of cytomegalovirus exposure and HLA in healthy donors. Clones were sequenced by immunoSEQ multiplex PCR, and TCRdb holds only the in-frame ones, with some missing. The sample has about 110,000 clones; 70% to 85% are singletons. Sample: PBMCs. The receptors were gathered from a woman aged 18-35 years in good health and CMV-seronegative.

The chain has TRBV29-1 and TRBJ2-5; D gene uncertain. CDR3 size: 11 residues. Germline CDR1 and CDR2: SQVTM and ANQGSEA. V dropped 1 base and J dropped 5 bases, with 5 bases sitting between them. CDR3 in DNA: TGCAGCGTTGAAGTCGAGGAGACCCAGTACTTC. Protein sequence: CSVEVEETQYF.

The chain joins TRBV29-1 to TRBJ1-1, with D perhaps matching TRBD1 (5 bases). The CDR3 is 15 amino acids. Germline V gene sequence: CDR1 SQVTM, CDR2 ANQGSEA. V shed 7 bases and J shed 0 bases, with 18 bases lying between them. CDR3 nucleotides: TGCAGCGCCCAGGGAACCCCCGGAATGAACACTGAAGCTTTCTTT. It specifies CSAQGTPGMNTEAFF.

The V gene is TRBV25-1, the J gene TRBJ2-3, with D uncertain. This CDR3 is 12 amino acids long. The germline gives CDR1 MGHDK, CDR2 SYGVNS. The ends were cut back, 3 bases at V and 5 bases at J, with 6 bases in the middle. The CDR3 DNA sequence: TGTGCCAGCAGTGAGCCGGGAGATACGCAGTATTTT. This encodes CASSEPGDTQYF.

The rearrangement joins TRBV29-1 to TRBJ1-2; 8 bases agree with TRBD1. The CDR3 is made up of 16 amino acids. The V segment lost 4 bases and the J segment 2 bases; nucleotides outside the gene matches: 12. Germline lookup yields CDR1 SQVTM and CDR2 ANQGSEA. CDR3 loop: CSVGRLDRESNYGYTF. The CDR3 DNA reads as TGCAGCGTTGGTAGGTTGGACAGGGAAAGCAACTATGGCTACACCTTC.

The chain couples TRBV6-5 to TRBJ2-7; the D is unclear. The CDR3 runs to 13 residues. Germline V gene sequence: CDR1 MNHEY, CDR2 SVGAGI. Trimming pared 6 bases from V and 6 bases from J, leaving 15 bases between. CDR3 residues: CASSYGPWAEQYF. The CDR3, as DNA: TGTGCCAGCAGCTATGGGCCTTGGGCCGAGCAGTACTTC.

CDR3 in DNA: TGTGCCAGCAGTTCCCCGGGACTAGCCTCGGGTGCGCTCGAGCAGTACTTC. Its protein product is CASSSPGLASGALEQYF. The chain has TRBV6-8 and TRBJ2-7, with 9 bases identical to TRBD2. The CDR3 consists of 17 residues. The germline V gene has CDR1 MNHGY and CDR2 SAAAGT. V was pared by 4 bases and J by 6 bases, with 16 bases of the junction left unmatched.

The DNA for the CDR3 is TGTGCCAGCAGTGAAAGCGGGGTCGGCTACACCTTC. This translates into CASSESGVGYTF. This sequence joins TRBV6-1 and TRBJ1-2, with D unclear. The length of the CDR3 is 12 residues. The V gene lost 2 bases and the J gene lost 8 bases, with 9 bases spanning the gap. Germline assignment: CDR1 MNHNS and CDR2 SASEGT.

This rearrangement joins TRBV5-6 to TRBJ2-3; D gene ambiguous. The germline V gene has CDR1 SGHDT and CDR2 YYEEEE. The CDR3 contains 13 residues. Trimming removed 0 bases from V and 2 bases from J, with 4 bases in between. The CDR3 bases are TGTGCCAGCAGCTTGGGTATCACAGATACGCAGTATTTT. Translated: CASSLGITDTQYF.